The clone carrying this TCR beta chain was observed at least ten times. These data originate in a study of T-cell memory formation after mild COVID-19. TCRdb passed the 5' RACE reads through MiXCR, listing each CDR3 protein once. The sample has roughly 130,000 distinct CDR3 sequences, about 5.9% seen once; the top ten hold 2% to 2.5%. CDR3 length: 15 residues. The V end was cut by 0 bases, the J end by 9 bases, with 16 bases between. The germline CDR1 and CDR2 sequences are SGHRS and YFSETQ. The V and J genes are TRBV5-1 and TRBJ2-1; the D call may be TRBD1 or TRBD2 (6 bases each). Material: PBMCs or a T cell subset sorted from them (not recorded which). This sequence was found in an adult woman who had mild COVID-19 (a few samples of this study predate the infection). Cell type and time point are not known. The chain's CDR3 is CASSLDRGPSFEQFF. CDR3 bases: TGCGCCAGCAGCTTGGACCGGGGGCCCAGTTTTGAGCAGTTCTTC.